This T cell receptor beta chain is drawn from a study of breast tumors, draining lymph nodes, adjacent tissues. Axillary draining lymph nodes of breast cancer patients supplied the node samples. Study-wide findings and caveats: Findings are consistent with lymph node origin and intratumoral expansion of most tumor T cells. That most tumor T cells come from lymph nodes remained unproven. Luminal-like breast cancer showed significantly higher tumor–nontumor repertoire similarity than basal-like. Compared with lymph nodes, tumors were less diverse; compared with nontumor tissue, more.

Via MiXCR, TCRdb re-called the multiplex PCR reads, giving one row per CDR3 protein. Of around 130,000 distinct CDR3 sequences listed, approximately 22% were seen once; the top ten hold around 2.2%. In its sample, this clonotype was seen many times. Its antigen is unknown. The origin of this receptor is a female donor with breast cancer. Some clones in this sample may be carry-over from other donors' samples. The sequencing input was axillary lymph node tissue.

The CDR3 coding sequence is TGTGCCAGCAGCCTTAGCGGGACGCAGTTCTTC. It specifies CASSLSGTQFF. The chain employs TRBV7-9 and TRBJ2-1; 8 bases match TRBD2. The V segment lost 5 bases and the J segment 12 bases; nucleotides outside the gene matches: 3. Germline CDR1 reads SEHNR; CDR2 reads FQNEAQ (reference sequence). This CDR3 is built from 11 residues.